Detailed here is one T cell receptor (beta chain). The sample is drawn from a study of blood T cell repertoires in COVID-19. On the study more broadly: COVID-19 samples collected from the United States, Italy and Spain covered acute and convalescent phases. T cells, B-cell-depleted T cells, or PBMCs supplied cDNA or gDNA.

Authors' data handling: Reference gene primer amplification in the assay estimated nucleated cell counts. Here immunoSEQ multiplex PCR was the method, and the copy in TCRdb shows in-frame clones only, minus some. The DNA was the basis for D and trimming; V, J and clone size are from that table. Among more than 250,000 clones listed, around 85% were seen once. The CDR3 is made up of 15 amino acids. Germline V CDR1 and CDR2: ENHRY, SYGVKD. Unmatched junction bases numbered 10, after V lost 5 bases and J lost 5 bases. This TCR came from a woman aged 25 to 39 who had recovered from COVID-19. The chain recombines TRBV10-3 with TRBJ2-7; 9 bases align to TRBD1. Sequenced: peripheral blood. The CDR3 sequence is CAISSPTGGLNEQYF. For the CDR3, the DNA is TGTGCCATCAGTAGCCCGACAGGGGGTCTTAACGAGCAGTACTTC.